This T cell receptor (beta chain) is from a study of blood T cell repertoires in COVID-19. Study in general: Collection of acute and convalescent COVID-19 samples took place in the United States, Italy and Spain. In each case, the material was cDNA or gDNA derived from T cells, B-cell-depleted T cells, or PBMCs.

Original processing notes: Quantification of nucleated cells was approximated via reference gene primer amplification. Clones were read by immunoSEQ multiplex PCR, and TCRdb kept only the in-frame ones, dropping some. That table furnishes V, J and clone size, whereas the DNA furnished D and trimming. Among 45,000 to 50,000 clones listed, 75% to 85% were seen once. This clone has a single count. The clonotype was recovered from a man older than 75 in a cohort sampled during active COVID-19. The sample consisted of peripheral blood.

The CDR3 nucleotides are TGTGCCAGCACCCCGGGACAGGGGGCTAATAACTATGGCTACACCTTC. It yields the protein CASTPGQGANNYGYTF. This sequence joins TRBV5-4 and TRBJ1-2; TRBD1 aligns across 12 bases. V trimming: 6 bases; J trimming: 1 base; junction bases outside the gene matches: 7. The germline V gene encodes CDR1 SGHNT and CDR2 YYREEE (reference sequence). The CDR3 consists of 16 residues.